The following is a T cell receptor (beta chain) sequence with its context. The data were obtained in a study of blood T cell repertoires in COVID-19. Study-level information: The study drew acute and convalescent COVID-19 samples from the United States, Italy and Spain.

In the authors' methods: Using reference gene primer amplification, nucleated cell counts were estimated. Measured with immunoSEQ multiplex PCR; TCRdb has only the in-frame clones, and not every one. That table supplies the V and J calls and clone size; D and trimming were determined from the DNA. Found here are around 190,000 clones, under 90% of them singletons; the top ten hold around 6.9%. The sequence derives from a man in his sixties with acute or convalescent COVID-19. The sequenced sample was peripheral blood.

CDR3: CASSVTPTGGDEQYF. The CDR3 DNA is TGTGCCAGCAGCGTAACACCTACAGGGGGCGACGAGCAGTACTTC. This chain uses TRBV9 with TRBJ2-7; 9 positions agree with TRBD1. Germline CDR1 is SGDLS and CDR2 is YYNGEE. V shed 1 base, J shed 5 bases, and the junction held 7 bases outside the gene matches. The CDR3 runs 15 residues.